Below, 16 T cell receptor beta chains from the same sample are listed, as sequenced in a study of T cells in Graves' hyperthyroidism and ophthalmopathy. It was RNA transcripts that yielded the amplified TCR beta CDR3 regions. The TCR CDR3 first-round RT-PCR relied on the HTBI primer set. TCRdb re-called the multiplex PCR reads through MiXCR, storing one row per CDR3 protein. In the table there are 250,000 or so distinct CDR3 sequences, nearly 15% of which are singletons. Sequencing input: blood. The source of these receptors is a woman aged 45-65 years with Graves' hyperthyroidism that later progressed to Graves' ophthalmopathy.

This clonotype came up many times. The chain joins TRBV5-1 to TRBJ2-3; D is undetermined. CDR1 is SGHRS, CDR2 YFSETQ, per germline. This CDR3 has 14 amino acids. Trimming removed 5 bases from V and 4 bases from J, with 14 bases in between. The CDR3 region is CASRPGLAADTQYF. The DNA of the CDR3 is TGCGCCAGCAGACCCGGGCTGGCGGCAGATACGCAGTATTTT.

The table lists this clonotype with a few counts. CDR3 in amino acids: CASTPLAGETQYF. In DNA, the CDR3 is TGTGCCAGCACCCCACTAGCGGGAGAGACCCAGTACTTC. V is TRBV6-1 and J is TRBJ2-5; TRBD2 matches at 9 bases. The CDR3 is 13 residues long. The V gene end was trimmed by 7 bases and the J gene end by 4 bases; junction bases not matched to a gene: 4. Germline V CDR1 and CDR2: MNHNS, SASEGT.

The chain is built from TRBV4-1 and TRBJ1-3; a weak D match, TRBD1 (5 bases). This CDR3 is 19 amino acids long. Germline CDR1 and CDR2: MGHRA and YSYEKL. Trimming removed 1 base from V and 2 bases from J, with 21 bases in between. The CDR3 region has the DNA TGCGCCAGCAGCCAAGCCGCTCGACGGCCCGGGGGACCTGGAAACACCATATATTTT. Residues: CASSQAARRPGGPGNTIYF.

This clonotype was seen a handful of times. This rearrangement joins TRBV6-1 to TRBJ2-7, with D perhaps TRBD1 (5 bases). With 4 bases removed from V and 3 bases from J, the gap between germline ends came to 13 bases. The germline gives CDR1 MNHNS, CDR2 SASEGT. The CDR3 loop spans 14 amino acids. DNA of the CDR3: TGTGCCAGCAGTGGCACCGGACACAACTACGAGCAGTACTTC. Encoded protein: CASSGTGHNYEQYF.

In its sample, this clonotype was seen many times. V and J are TRBV2 and TRBJ2-1; no clear D. Trimming removed 3 bases from V and 3 bases from J, with 15 bases in between. The CDR3 extends over 16 amino acids. Germline V gives CDR1 SNHLY, CDR2 FYNNEI. CDR3 residues: CASSDTTWQNYNEQFF. In DNA form, the CDR3 reads TGTGCCAGCAGTGACACGACTTGGCAGAACTACAATGAGCAGTTCTTC.

In its sample, this clonotype was seen many times. The chain has TRBV5-1 and TRBJ2-3; D not resolved. The CDR3 is 16 residues long. The V gene's germline CDR1 is SGHRS and CDR2 YFSETQ. V was clipped by 3 bases and J by 2 bases, with 16 bases between them. The CDR3 spells CASSSLWPPVTDTQYF. CDR3 DNA sequence: TGCGCCAGCAGCTCCCTATGGCCGCCGGTCACAGATACGCAGTATTTT.

In its sample, this clonotype was seen a few times. The chain couples TRBV20-1 to TRBJ1-3, with 9 bases matching TRBD1. Per the germline V gene, CDR1 is DFQATT and CDR2 is SNEGSKA (reference sequence). J lost 3 bases, V lost 5 bases, and 2 bases had no gene match. The CDR3 sequence is 13 residues long. Here the CDR3 DNA reads TGCAGTGCTCACAGGGGGCTTGGAAACACCATATATTTT. Its protein is CSAHRGLGNTIYF.

This clonotype has a count of ten or more. The J gene is TRBJ1-2, the V gene TRBV11-2, with D unresolved. Germline CDR1 reads SGHAT; CDR2 reads FQNNGV. Trimming left V 8 bases short and J 8 bases short, with 18 bases between. CDR3 length equals 13 residues. As DNA, the CDR3 is TGTGCCAGCTCCGGGCATGGGCCTCGGGGCTACACCTTC. Translating gives CASSGHGPRGYTF.

At least ten counts were recorded for this clonotype. This rearrangement joins TRBV10-3 to TRBJ1-1; tentatively, D is TRBD1 (5 bases). V was clipped by 0 bases and J by 7 bases, with 6 bases between them. The CDR3 has 12 amino acids. Germline CDR1 is ENHRY and CDR2 is SYGVKD. Written as DNA, the CDR3 is TGTGCCATCAGTGAGTCCGGGGGTGAAGCTTTCTTT. This encodes CAISESGGEAFF.

Comments on this clonotype: A much bigger clone sits one base away, suggesting this may be a read error. CDR3: CASSLGPNSYNGQFF. CDR3 nucleotides: TGTGCCAGCAGCTTAGGGCCTAACTCCTACAATGGGCAGTTCTTC. This sequence joins TRBV11-1 and TRBJ2-1; no firm D call. This CDR3 has 15 residues. Germline V gives CDR1 SGHAT, CDR2 FQDESV (reference sequence).

This clonotype was observed at least ten times. The chain combines TRBV6-1 with TRBJ2-5, with TRBD2 as a possible D gene (6 bases). The V end lost 4 bases, the J end lost 7 bases, and 13 bases lay between the germline ends. Germline V gene sequence: CDR1 MNHNS, CDR2 SASEGT. CDR3 length: 13 residues. The chain's CDR3 is CASSATGEGTQYF. The DNA of the CDR3 is TGTGCCAGCAGTGCAACGGGAGAAGGGACCCAGTACTTC.

This clonotype has a count of ten or more. This chain links TRBV29-1 with TRBJ1-5; TRBD1 agrees at 7 bases. V shed 5 bases and J 6 bases; nucleotides not matched to a gene: 10. The CDR3 consists of 14 residues. Germline V gene lookup returns CDR1 SQVTM and CDR2 ANQGSEA. CDR3 loop: CSVSPTGNGQPQHF. The CDR3 bases are TGCAGCGTTTCCCCGACAGGGAACGGTCAGCCCCAGCATTTT.

This clonotype was detected a few times. The chain joins TRBV4-2 to TRBJ2-7; TRBD2 agrees at 14 bases. After removal of 4 bases from V and 2 bases from J, the junction contained 10 bases not matched to a gene. This CDR3 has 18 amino acids. CDR1 and CDR2 (germline): LGHNA, YNFKEQ. The CDR3 bases are TGTGCCAGCAGCCGAATCAACCTGGGACTAGCGGGGGCCTACGAGCAGTACTTC. This codes for CASSRINLGLAGAYEQYF.

This clonotype was picked up many times. The chain has TRBV18 and TRBJ2-7; no clear D. The CDR3 consists of 14 residues. Germline V gene data show CDR1 as KGHSH and CDR2 as LQKENI. V was trimmed by 6 bases and J by 3 bases, leaving 15 bases between them. CDR3 protein: CASSPGRFDYEQYF. CDR3 coding DNA: TGTGCCAGCTCCCCCGGACGGTTCGACTACGAGCAGTACTTC.

The gene calls are TRBV7-3 and TRBJ1-6, with TRBD1 as a possible D gene (5 bases). Germline V gene data show CDR1 as SGHTA and CDR2 as FQGTGA. The V end lost 5 bases, the J end lost 7 bases, and 18 bases lay between the germline ends. CDR3 length: 16 amino acids. The CDR3, as DNA: TGTGCCAGCAGCCCGACGGCGTGGGGGGGAAATTCACCCCTCCACTTT. Its translation: CASSPTAWGGNSPLHF.

At least ten counts were recorded for this clonotype. The rearrangement uses TRBV12-5 and TRBJ2-7; D is uncertain. The V end was cut by 1 base, the J end by 2 bases, with 6 bases between. This CDR3 has 13 residues. In germline, CDR1 is LGHNT, CDR2 FRNRAP. CDR3 sequence (DNA): TGTGCTAGTGGTTTGGCGGGCACCTACGAGCAGTACTTC. This codes for CASGLAGTYEQYF.